The 8 T cell receptor beta chains given below trace back to one sample, sequenced in a study of PD-1 blockade in classical Hodgkin lymphoma. Repertoires were generated with immunoSEQ multiplex PCR, while TCRdb's copy carries only in-frame clones and drops some. This sample has around 9,000 clones, with roughly 89% found just once. Time point specified: cycle 4 day 1 (C4D1), after 6 weeks of nivolumab. Following autologous stem cell transplantation, relapse occurred in every patient, and exposure to brentuximab vedotin varied. The sequencing used peripheral blood mononuclear cells (PBMCs), collected before the fourth cycle of nivolumab. The receptors shown here come from a human donor with classical Hodgkin lymphoma.

The V gene is TRBV5-8, the J gene TRBJ1-6; D is perhaps TRBD1 (5 bases). This CDR3 is built from 13 residues. V was shortened by 2 bases and J by 10 bases, with 10 bases between the two germline ends. Germline assignment: CDR1 SGHTS and CDR2 YDEGEE. The DNA of the CDR3 is TGTGCCAGCAGCTTTGGGGGTCCCTCACCCCTCCACTTT. It codes for CASSFGGPSPLHF. Full variable domain (outside the CDR3, taken from reference TRBV5-8 and TRBJ1-6): EAGVTQSPTHLIKTRGQQATLRCSPISGHTSVYWYQQALGLGLQFLLWYDEGEERNRGNFPPRFSGRQFPNYSSELNVNALELEDSALYLCASSFGGPSPLHFGNGTRLTVT.

This rearrangement joins TRBV7-9 to TRBJ1-6; no definite D call. This CDR3 spans 14 amino acids. The ends were cut back, 1 base at V and 9 bases at J, with 10 bases in the middle. Germline loops: CDR1 SEHNR, CDR2 FQNEAQ (reference sequence). CDR3 DNA sequence: TGTGCCAGCAGCTTAGGTGGGGATGGTTCACCCCTCCACTTT. It specifies CASSLGGDGSPLHF.

The chain uses TRBV10-3 and TRBJ2-7; D is possibly TRBD1 (5 bases). The V gene lost 7 bases and the J gene lost 0 bases, with 16 bases spanning the gap. CDR1 ENHRY and CDR2 SYGVKD come from the germline V gene. The CDR3 is made up of 15 amino acids. The CDR3 protein is CAIKKRGFDSYEQYF. In DNA, the CDR3 is TGTGCCATCAAGAAAAGGGGATTTGACTCCTACGAGCAGTACTTC.

The chain carries TRBV9 and TRBJ2-5; D is unresolved. The germline V gene encodes CDR1 SGDLS and CDR2 YYNGEE. V was shortened by 3 bases and J by 5 bases, with 11 bases between the two germline ends. This CDR3 comprises 13 residues. CDR3 protein: CASSANSSETQYF. CDR3 coding DNA: TGTGCCAGCAGCGCAAATAGTTCGGAGACCCAGTACTTC. The entire variable domain, with the rest obtained from reference TRBV9 and TRBJ2-5, is as follows: DSGVTQTPKHLITATGQRVTLRCSPRSGDLSVYWYQQSLDQGLQFLIQYYNGEERAKGNILERFSAQQFPDLHSELNLSSLELGDSALYFCASSANSSETQYFGPGTRLLVL.

In DNA form, the CDR3 reads TGTGCCAGCAGCCCCGGACAGGCAAGCTATGGCTACACCTTC. It is translated as CASSPGQASYGYTF. The gene calls are TRBV28 and TRBJ1-2, with TRBD1 matching over 7 bases. The CDR3 is 14 amino acids. The J segment lost 4 bases and the V segment lost 6 bases, leaving 8 bases of the junction unmatched. Germline CDR1 MDHEN, CDR2 SYDVKM.

The chain employs TRBV5-5 and TRBJ2-1; TRBD2 aligns across 8 bases. The CDR3 spans 15 residues. Germline V gene data show CDR1 as SGHKS and CDR2 as YYEKEE (reference sequence). J was trimmed by 4 bases and V by 0 bases; bases with no gene match: 3. The CDR3 loop is CASSLELAAYNEQFF. The DNA of the CDR3 is TGTGCCAGCAGCTTGGAACTAGCGGCTTACAATGAGCAGTTCTTC.

This CDR3 reads CASSYWGEYNNEQFF. CDR3 bases: TGTGCCAGCAGTTACTGGGGGGAATACAACAATGAGCAGTTCTTC. The rearrangement joins TRBV6-6 to TRBJ2-1; perhaps TRBD2 as D (6 bases). The CDR3 is 15 amino acids. V lost 1 base to trimming and J lost 5 bases, with 12 bases between them. The germline CDR1 and CDR2 sequences are MNHNY and SVGAGI (reference sequence).

The count of this clone is one. This sequence joins TRBV28 and TRBJ2-3; unclear D gene. CDR3 length: 16 residues. In germline, CDR1 is MDHEN, CDR2 SYDVKM. V lost 3 bases to trimming and J lost 0 bases, with 13 bases between them. The CDR3 DNA reads TGTGCCAGCAGTTTTAGGGCAGCCACTAGCACAGATACGCAGTATTTT. Protein: CASSFRAATSTDTQYF.